This T cell receptor beta chain derives from a study of OX40 agonist ivuxolimab in advanced cancers. The table came from immunoSEQ multiplex PCR; TCRdb's copy has only in-frame clones and leaves some out. The table lists 25,000 to 30,000 clones, roughly 83% of them singletons. V was cut by 2 bases and J by 0 bases, with 14 bases left in between. Germline values: CDR1 MNHNY, CDR2 SVGAGI (reference sequence). This CDR3 has 16 amino acids. Specimen: CD4+ or CD8+ T cells sorted from blood, collected in a trial of the OX40 agonist ivuxolimab. This sequence joins TRBV6-6 and TRBJ2-7; D perhaps matches TRBD1 (6 bases). The sequence was obtained from an adult with an advanced solid tumor such as melanoma, head and neck, liver or kidney cancer. Here the CDR3 DNA reads TGTGCCAGCAGTTACGGGTCAGGGGCGAGCTCCTACGAGCAGTACTTC. This sequence encodes CASSYGSGASSYEQYF.